The 28 T cell receptor beta chains given below trace back to one sample, sequenced in a study of T cells in Graves' hyperthyroidism and ophthalmopathy. TCR beta CDR3 region amplification was performed from RNA transcripts. TCR CDR3 regions were first amplified by RT-PCR with HTBI primers. Using its own MiXCR run on the multiplex PCR reads, TCRdb lists one record per CDR3 protein. Of roughly 420,000 distinct CDR3 sequences in the sample, 15% to 18% were seen once. The sequencing sample was made of blood. These receptors all stem from a woman younger than 35 with Graves' hyperthyroidism.

This clonotype was found many times. This rearrangement joins TRBV10-3 to TRBJ2-7; the match to TRBD1 covers 10 bases. Trimming at V came to 10 bases and at J to 6 bases, leaving 9 bases not matched to a gene. This CDR3 contains 13 residues. Germline V gives CDR1 ENHRY, CDR2 SYGVKD. DNA of the CDR3: TGTGCCACCCGACAGGGGGCAACGGGCGAGCAGTACTTC. Its translation: CATRQGATGEQYF.

The table lists this clonotype with many counts. The CDR3 nucleotides are TGCGCCAGCAGCTCCGACGGAACCGGGACTAGCTTGAATGAGCAGTTCTTC. Its protein is CASSSDGTGTSLNEQFF. The chain uses TRBV5-1 and TRBJ2-1; 9 bases match TRBD2. The CDR3 covers 17 residues. The trim removed 3 bases at V and 7 bases at J, leaving 14 bases unmatched. In germline, CDR1 is SGHRS, CDR2 YFSETQ.

This clonotype was detected a few times. A read error may explain this, as a much larger clone is one base away. V and J are TRBV18 and TRBJ2-7; no definite D call. The CDR3 has 13 amino acids. The germline CDR1 and CDR2 sequences are KGHSH and LQKENI. V lost 1 base and J 3 bases, leaving 7 bases between the germline ends. The CDR3 loop reads CASSPRRLYEQYF. The CDR3 DNA follows: TGTGCCAGCTCACCACGCAGGCTCTACGAGCAGTACTTC.

This clonotype was counted a few times. The chain combines TRBV5-8 with TRBJ2-1, with D perhaps TRBD1 (6 bases). This CDR3 is 16 amino acids long. V was pared by 4 bases and J by 6 bases, with 20 bases between. Germline V gene lookup returns CDR1 SGHTS and CDR2 YDEGEE. CDR3 region: CASSPYPGTNSNEQFF. In DNA form, the CDR3 reads TGTGCCAGCAGCCCTTACCCCGGGACAAACAGCAATGAGCAGTTCTTC.

The count of this clonotype is one. This sequence joins TRBV28 and TRBJ2-3; D gene unclear. Germline-derived CDR1 and CDR2 are MDHEN and SYDVKM. CDR3 length: 13 residues. V dropped 5 bases and J dropped 3 bases, with 9 bases sitting between them. This chain's CDR3 is CASSPLPTDTQYF. CDR3 in DNA: TGTGCCAGCAGTCCGCTTCCGACAGATACGCAGTATTTT.

This clonotype was observed a handful of times. This chain links TRBV4-1 with TRBJ2-3; possible D gene TRBD1, 7 bases. The germline V gene encodes CDR1 MGHRA and CDR2 YSYEKL. The CDR3 sequence is 15 residues long. V gave up 3 bases and J gave up 4 bases, with 14 bases separating them. In DNA, the CDR3 is TGCGCCAGCAGCCACGGTGACAGGGAGGCAGATACGCAGTATTTT. This translates into CASSHGDREADTQYF.

The chain links TRBV12-3 or TRBV12-4 to TRBJ1-4; TRBD1 might be the D (5 bases). The CDR3 consists of 17 residues. The V end was cut by 4 bases, the J end by 8 bases, with 23 bases between. This CDR3 is CASSSVYGAGPQEKLFF. Written as DNA, the CDR3 is TGTGCCAGCAGTTCCGTTTACGGGGCCGGGCCTCAAGAAAAACTGTTTTTT.

The chain links TRBV9 to TRBJ1-3; 9 bases agree with TRBD1. V was clipped by 0 bases and J by 2 bases; unmatched bases: 9. The CDR3 consists of 18 residues. Germline V CDR1 and CDR2: SGDLS, YYNGEE. The CDR3 region is CASSVGGTGINPGNTIYF. CDR3 DNA sequence: TGTGCCAGCAGCGTAGGAGGGACAGGGATCAATCCTGGAAACACCATATATTTT.

The sample holds many counts of this clonotype. The chain recombines TRBV18 with TRBJ1-6; no clear D gene. Germline CDR1 KGHSH, CDR2 LQKENI. The CDR3 consists of 14 residues. The V end lost 1 base, the J end lost 5 bases, and 6 bases lay between the germline ends. CDR3 nucleotides: TGTGCCAGCTCACCACGGGGAGATAATTCACCCCTCCACTTT. This codes for CASSPRGDNSPLHF.

This clonotype appeared many times. The chain recombines TRBV6-5 with TRBJ2-7; tentative D call: TRBD1 (5 bases). The length of the CDR3 is 15 residues. The ends were cut back, 1 base at V and 4 bases at J, with 14 bases in the middle. From germline, CDR1 is MNHEY and CDR2 SVGAGI. CDR3 loop: CASSYYAGLGYEQYF. The CDR3 region has the DNA TGTGCCAGCAGTTACTACGCAGGGCTCGGGTACGAGCAGTACTTC.

The chain uses TRBV14 and TRBJ2-7; 7 positions agree with TRBD2. V trimming: 2 bases; J trimming: 2 bases; junction bases outside the gene matches: 0. CDR3 length: 13 residues. Germline CDR1 reads SGHDN; CDR2 reads FVKESK. CDR3 bases: TGTGCCAGCAGCCAACGGGGGGCCTACGAGCAGTACTTC. Amino acid sequence: CASSQRGAYEQYF.

The chain combines TRBV6-1 with TRBJ2-7; 10 bases align to TRBD2. CDR1 is MNHNS and CDR2 is SASEGT in the germline V gene. Trimming took 10 bases from V and 7 from J; bases not matched to a gene: 10. The CDR3 has 13 residues. CDR3 loop: CATLAGAPGEQYF. The CDR3 region has the DNA TGTGCCACGCTAGCGGGGGCCCCTGGAGAGCAGTACTTC.

This clonotype appeared a few times. J is TRBJ2-3 and V is TRBV4-1; D might be TRBD1 (6 bases). The CDR3 spans 18 residues. Trimming left V 2 bases short and J 0 bases short, with 18 bases between. Germline values: CDR1 MGHRA, CDR2 YSYEKL. The CDR3: CASSQQQGGSTSTDTQYF. CDR3 nucleotide sequence: TGCGCCAGCAGCCAACAACAGGGTGGGTCTACTAGCACAGATACGCAGTATTTT.

This clonotype was found many times. This chain links TRBV13 with TRBJ2-3, with D possibly being TRBD2 (6 bases). The CDR3 has 15 amino acids. The V gene's germline CDR1 is PRHDT and CDR2 FYEKMQ (reference sequence). V lost 4 bases and J lost 4, with 15 bases in between. CDR3 DNA: TGTGCCAGCAGCTCCCGACTAGGCGGCGCAGATACGCAGTATTTT. Its translation: CASSSRLGGADTQYF. Full variable domain (remainder filled in from reference TRBV13 and TRBJ2-3): AAGVIQSPRHLIKEKRETATLKCYPIPRHDTVYWYQQGPGQDPQFLISFYEKMQSDKGSIPDRFSAQQFSDYHSELNMSSLELGDSALYFCASSSRLGGADTQYFGPGTRLTVL.

This clonotype was recorded a few times. The J gene is TRBJ2-5, the V gene TRBV29-1, with 8 bases that match TRBD2. The germline CDR1 and CDR2 sequences are SQVTM and ANQGSEA. The CDR3 runs 12 residues. Trimming removed 7 bases from V and 5 bases from J; junction bases left unmatched: 6. The CDR3 nucleotides read TGCAGCGCCGGGGGGGGGAGGGAGACCCAGTACTTC. Translated, it gives CSAGGGRETQYF.

This clonotype was counted at least ten times. The V call is TRBV2, the J call TRBJ1-2, with D unclear. The germline V gene encodes CDR1 SNHLY and CDR2 FYNNEI. The V end lost 6 bases, the J end lost 8 bases, and 19 bases lay between the germline ends. This CDR3 has 14 amino acids. CDR3 protein: CASRQNMGSPGYTF. The DNA for the CDR3 is TGTGCCAGCAGGCAGAACATGGGGAGCCCGGGCTACACCTTC.

This clonotype was picked up a small number of times. The chain joins TRBV10-1 to TRBJ2-7; D perhaps matches TRBD2 (9 bases). Per germline, CDR1 WNHNN and CDR2 SYGVQD (reference sequence). V dropped 6 bases and J dropped 2 bases, with 23 bases sitting between them. This CDR3 has 17 amino acids. CDR3 nucleotides: TGCGCCAGCAGCGGGACAGGCGGGAGGGCGATAACCTACGAGCAGTACTTC. Its protein is CASSGTGGRAITYEQYF.

This clonotype came up many times. This chain uses TRBV29-1 with TRBJ2-7, with D tentatively TRBD1 (5 bases). There are 14 residues in the CDR3. Germline values: CDR1 SQVTM, CDR2 ANQGSEA. Trimming removed 6 bases at V and 3 bases at J, with 18 bases between. The CDR3 here is CSVAPQDTGYEQYF. DNA of the CDR3: TGCAGCGTGGCCCCCCAGGACACCGGCTACGAGCAGTACTTC.

This clonotype was observed a few times. V is TRBV12-3 or TRBV12-4 and J is TRBJ2-7; TRBD2 matches at 13 bases. Trimming took 7 bases from V and 4 from J; bases not matched to a gene: 13. This CDR3 is 17 amino acids long. Written as DNA, the CDR3 is TGTGCCAGCACCACTCTGAGGACTAGCGGGAGTTTGTACGAGCAGTACTTC. Encoded protein: CASTTLRTSGSLYEQYF.

This chain connects TRBV9 to TRBJ1-4; no clear D gene. The CDR3 is 15 amino acids. V lost 0 bases, J lost 3 bases, and 9 bases lay in between. From germline, CDR1 is SGDLS and CDR2 YYNGEE. CDR3 sequence: CASSVAGSANEKLFF. CDR3 DNA sequence: TGTGCCAGCAGCGTAGCCGGGTCGGCTAATGAAAAACTGTTTTTT.

This clonotype was seen ten or more times. The V and J genes are TRBV2 and TRBJ2-7, with 10 bases matching TRBD2. Trimming removed 6 bases from V and 4 bases from J; junction bases left unmatched: 6. Germline V gene sequence: CDR1 SNHLY, CDR2 FYNNEI. The length of the CDR3 is 14 residues. CDR3 residues: CASSQTSGRYEQYF. The CDR3 bases are TGTGCCAGCAGCCAGACTAGCGGGCGTTACGAGCAGTACTTC.

Ten or more counts support this clonotype. V gene TRBV7-2 combines with J gene TRBJ2-2; no clear D. This CDR3 comprises 16 residues. Deletions cut 4 bases from V and 3 bases from J, with 15 bases between. Germline CDR1 SGHTA, CDR2 FQGNSA. CDR3 protein: CASSSQYVGDTGELFF. The CDR3 nucleotides are TGTGCCAGCAGCTCGCAATATGTCGGAGACACCGGGGAGCTGTTTTTT.

This sequence joins TRBV7-9 and TRBJ1-4; the D is unclear. The germline V gene has CDR1 SEHNR and CDR2 FQNEAQ (reference sequence). This CDR3 contains 14 residues. Deletions cut 1 base from V and 7 bases from J, with 10 bases between. As DNA, the CDR3 is TGTGCCAGCAGCTTAGAAGGGTCGCGTGAAAAACTGTTTTTT. Translated: CASSLEGSREKLFF. The variable domain in full, completed from reference TRBV7-9 and TRBJ1-4, reads DTGVSQNPRHKITKRGQNVTFRCDPISEHNRLYWYRQTLGQGPEFLTYFQNEAQLEKSRLLSDRFSAERPKGSFSTLEIQRTEQGDSAMYLCASSLEGSREKLFFGSGTQLSVL.

This clonotype showed up many times. V usage is TRBV3-1 and J usage is TRBJ2-1; 14 nucleotides line up with TRBD2. With 4 bases clipped from V and 9 bases from J, the junction kept 5 bases outside the gene matches. CDR3 length equals 15 residues. CDR1 is LGHDT, CDR2 YNNKEL, per germline (reference sequence). CDR3 bases: TGTGCCAGCAGCCCGCGACTAGCGGGGGGGCCTGAGCAGTTCTTC. It specifies CASSPRLAGGPEQFF.

A remark on this clonotype: Since a much larger clone is just one base distant, this may be a read error. The chain couples TRBV18 to TRBJ2-7; D is ambiguous. The CDR3 consists of 14 residues. The germline V gene encodes CDR1 KGHSH and CDR2 LQKENI. The V end was cut by 6 bases, the J end by 0 bases, with 12 bases between. In nucleotides, the CDR3 is TGTGCCAGCTCCGTGCTGTGGAGCTCCTACGAGCAGTACTTC. It codes for CASSVLWSSYEQYF.

The chain carries TRBV20-1 and TRBJ2-5, with D unresolved. The germline V gene has CDR1 DFQATT and CDR2 SNEGSKA (reference sequence). The CDR3 sequence is 13 residues long. Trimming took 7 bases from V and 2 from J, leaving 14 bases between them. The CDR3 protein is CSGTRPTQETQYF. CDR3 DNA sequence: TGCAGTGGAACCCGACCGACGCAAGAGACCCAGTACTTC.

This chain joins TRBV12-3 or TRBV12-4 and TRBJ2-3, with D tentatively TRBD1 (6 bases). This CDR3 is built from 12 residues. Trimming shortened V by 6 bases and J by 8 bases, and 12 bases separated the two germline ends. The CDR3 sequence: CASSPGQITQYF. The CDR3 region has the DNA TGTGCCAGCAGCCCGGGACAAATTACGCAGTATTTT.

The V call is TRBV7-2, the J call TRBJ1-6, with D unresolved. The CDR3 contains 18 residues. The germline V gene encodes CDR1 SGHTA and CDR2 FQGNSA. V dropped 1 base and J dropped 0 bases, with 13 bases sitting between them. In DNA form, the CDR3 reads TGTGCCAGCAGCTTAGTCCCCTCGCTGAGCTCCTATAATTCACCCCTCCACTTT. It yields the protein CASSLVPSLSSYNSPLHF. The complete variable domain, with remaining parts taken from reference TRBV7-2 and TRBJ1-6, reads GAGVSQSPSNKVTEKGKDVELRCDPISGHTALYWYRQSLGQGLEFLIYFQGNSAPDKSGLPSDRFSAERTGGSVSTLTIQRTQQEDSAVYLCASSLVPSLSSYNSPLHFGNGTRLTVT.